Listed below are T cell receptor beta chains from one sample, sequenced in a study of shared clonotypes between healthy human individuals. Method: immunoSEQ multiplex PCR; TCRdb's copy keeps in-frame clones and lacks some. The sample carries under 1,100,000 clones, approximately 80% recorded once. The sequenced sample was memory CD4+ T cells from PBMCs. The receptors were sampled from a man between 18 and 29 years old in good health. Some clones in this sample may be carry-over from other donors' samples. Each CDR3 is given with its conserved first and last residue. The order of the fields is V gene, clone size, D gene, J gene, CDR3 protein, CDR3 DNA. A D gene is named only where the DNA matches it firmly. The size field is filled for only some rows; it gives once, few, many or a size class.

TRBV6-5	-	-	TRBJ2-7	CASGSSGSYEQYF	TGTGCCAGCGGGTCCAGTGGCTCCTACGAGCAGTACTTC
TRBV7-8	-	TRBD1	TRBJ1-5	CASSPRDRFNQPQHF	TGTGCCAGCAGCCCGCGGGACAGGTTCAATCAGCCCCAGCATTTT
TRBV5-1	-	-	TRBJ2-3	CASSLELHTDTQYF	TGCGCCAGCAGCTTGGAACTTCACACAGATACGCAGTATTTT
TRBV6-6	few	-	TRBJ2-6	CASILDGTGANVLTF	TGTGCCAGCATCCTCGACGGTACTGGGGCCAACGTCCTGACTTTC
TRBV18	-	TRBD2	TRBJ2-1	CASSPRREHEQFF	TGTGCCAGCTCACCCCGGCGGGAGCATGAGCAGTTCTTC
TRBV7-8	-	-	TRBJ2-7	CASSSQVTSSYEQYF	TGTGCCAGCAGCTCACAGGTAACTAGCTCCTACGAGCAGTACTTC
TRBV18	-	-	TRBJ2-1	CASSPEGYNEQFF	TGTGCCAGCTCACCAGAAGGGTACAATGAGCAGTTCTTC
TRBV5-6	-	-	TRBJ2-5	CASSRGLGGGETQYF	TGTGCCAGCAGCCGGGGATTGGGGGGAGGAGAGACCCAGTACTTC
TRBV7-5	-	-	TRBJ1-1	CARSARTVRPVCTEAFF	TGTGCCAGAAGCGCTAGGACAGTTAGGCCTGTTTGCACTGAAGCTTTCTTT
TRBV6-5	-	-	TRBJ1-5	CASSLSGTYSNQPQHF	TGTGCCAGCAGTTTATCAGGGACCTATAGCAATCAGCCCCAGCATTTT
TRBV4-1	-	-	TRBJ2-3	CASSRGLGTDTQYF	TGCGCCAGCAGCCGGGGCTTGGGGACAGATACGCAGTATTTT
TRBV6-1	-	-	TRBJ2-3	CAISTDTQYF	TGTGCCATTAGCACAGATACGCAGTATTTT
TRBV6-4	once	TRBD2	TRBJ2-3	CASSETGTSASDTQYF	TGTGCCAGCAGTGAGACCGGGACTAGCGCCTCAGATACGCAGTATTTT
TRBV7-2	once	TRBD2	TRBJ2-7	CASSGTSGRIEQYF	TGTGCCAGCAGCGGGACTAGCGGGAGAATCGAGCAGTACTTC
TRBV11-1	-	TRBD1	TRBJ1-4	CASSRDRSNEKLFF	TGTGCCAGCAGCCGGGACAGGTCGAATGAAAAACTGTTTTTT
TRBV28	-	-	TRBJ1-5	CASSHYRQISNQPQHF	TGTGCCAGCAGTCACTACCGACAGATAAGCAATCAGCCCCAGCATTTT
TRBV25-1	-	TRBD1	TRBJ1-4	CASSKPGGTNEKLFF	TGTGCCAGCAGTAAACCAGGGGGCACTAATGAAAAACTGTTTTTT
TRBV2	few	-	TRBJ2-3	CASRLAPRTLTDTQYF	TGTGCCAGCAGGCTAGCCCCACGGACCCTCACAGATACGCAGTATTTT
TRBV11-2	once	-	TRBJ2-2	CASSLFGESTGELFF	TGTGCCAGCAGCTTGTTTGGGGAGAGCACCGGGGAGCTGTTTTTT
TRBV5-4	many	-	TRBJ2-7	CASTPGGAGPSYEQYF	TGTGCCAGCACCCCAGGGGGGGCGGGGCCCTCCTACGAGCAGTACTTC
TRBV7-9	-	-	TRBJ2-1	CASSLALGRSSYNEQFF	TGTGCCAGCAGCTTAGCGCTTGGGCGGAGCTCCTACAATGAGCAGTTCTTC
TRBV30	-	TRBD2	TRBJ2-5	CAWSRKREVDWKTQYF	TGTGCCTGGAGTAGAAAGCGGGAGGTTGATTGGAAGACCCAGTACTTC
TRBV12-2	once	-	TRBJ2-1	CASRLALYNEQFF	TGTGCAAGTCGCTTAGCACTATACAATGAGCAGTTCTTC
TRBV27	-	-	TRBJ1-1	CASSKGVNTEAFF	TGTGCCAGCAGTAAAGGGGTGAACACTGAAGCTTTCTTT
TRBV11-1	-	-	TRBJ1-2	CASSLSGRERHGYTF	TGTGCCAGCAGCTTATCTGGCCGGGAGAGACATGGCTACACCTTC
TRBV4-1	-	-	TRBJ2-3	CASSLGPNSDTQYF	TGCGCCAGCAGCTTGGGACCGAACTCCGATACGCAGTATTTT
TRBV27	few	-	TRBJ2-7	CASSSQNAYEQYF	TGTGCCAGCAGTTCACAGAATGCCTACGAGCAGTACTTC
TRBV2	-	-	TRBJ2-1	CASMGAAAYNEQFF	TGTGCCAGCATGGGGGCAGCGGCCTACAATGAGCAGTTCTTC
TRBV6-1	-	-	TRBJ1-2	CASSDFRRTYGYTF	TGTGCCAGCAGTGATTTTCGACGGACCTATGGCTACACCTTC
TRBV27	-	TRBD2	TRBJ2-1	CASSRLTSGRRNEQFF	TGTGCCAGCAGTCGCCTGACTAGCGGGAGGCGAAATGAGCAGTTCTTC
TRBV7-8	many	-	TRBJ2-1	CASSLDWRSSYNEQFF	TGTGCCAGCAGCTTAGACTGGCGGAGCTCCTACAATGAGCAGTTCTTC
TRBV15	-	TRBD2	TRBJ2-1	CATSKLGTREFNEQFF	TGTGCCACCAGCAAGCTAGGGACTAGAGAGTTCAATGAGCAGTTCTTC
TRBV7-3	-	TRBD2	TRBJ2-6	CASSLGLAGSGANVLTF	TGTGCCAGCAGCTTAGGGCTAGCGGGCTCTGGGGCCAACGTCCTGACTTTC
TRBV14	-	TRBD1	TRBJ2-5	CASSPYRDRGILGRETQYF	TGTGCCAGCAGCCCCTACCGGGACAGGGGGATCTTAGGTCGAGAGACCCAGTACTTC
TRBV5-6	-	-	TRBJ2-7	CASSLDSGLHEQYF	TGTGCCAGCAGCTTAGACAGCGGGCTCCACGAGCAGTACTTC
TRBV9	once	TRBD2	TRBJ2-1	CASSVALGTSGRGEQFF	TGTGCCAGCAGCGTAGCCCTAGGGACTAGCGGGAGGGGAGAGCAGTTCTTC
TRBV5-1	-	-	TRBJ1-1	CASSLEFGTEAFF	TGCGCCAGCAGCTTGGAATTTGGCACTGAAGCTTTCTTT
TRBV18	-	-	TRBJ2-5	CASSPTSSRETQYF	TGTGCCAGCTCACCAACAAGCAGCCGGGAGACCCAGTACTTC
TRBV15	-	TRBD2	TRBJ2-1	CATSRFGGRGDEQFF	TGTGCCACCAGCAGGTTCGGGGGGAGAGGCGATGAGCAGTTCTTC
TRBV18	-	TRBD1	TRBJ1-2	CASSPPRTGISRANYGYTF	TGTGCCAGCTCACCACCAAGGACAGGGATCTCTCGAGCTAACTATGGCTACACCTTC
TRBV4-1	-	-	TRBJ2-3	CASSQTGGRDTQYF	TGCGCCAGCAGCCAAACTGGGGGCCGGGATACGCAGTATTTT
TRBV19	once	-	TRBJ2-7	CASSNPGNEQYF	TGTGCCAGTAGTAATCCAGGGAACGAGCAGTACTTC
TRBV5-1	-	-	TRBJ2-7	CASSSLPGTLYEQYF	TGCGCCAGCAGCTCTCTACCCGGGACCCTATACGAGCAGTACTTC
TRBV18	once	-	TRBJ2-2	CASSGQLNTGELFF	TGTGCCAGCTCAGGACAGCTTAACACCGGGGAGCTGTTTTTT
TRBV5-1	-	TRBD1	TRBJ1-1	CASRPGQGNMNTEAFF	TGCGCCAGCAGACCAGGACAGGGCAACATGAACACTGAAGCTTTCTTT
TRBV2	-	-	TRBJ1-4	CASRGVVEKLFF	TGTGCCAGCAGGGGGGTCGTCGAAAAACTGTTTTTT
TRBV15	-	-	TRBJ2-7	CATSLRAGRVQYF	TGTGCCACCAGCTTGAGAGCAGGAAGGGTGCAGTACTTC
TRBV5-1	many	-	TRBJ2-1	CASSSQGGTYNEQFF	TGCGCCAGCAGCTCTCAGGGAGGCACCTACAATGAGCAGTTCTTC
TRBV11-1	-	-	TRBJ2-3	CASSSTPSTDTQYF	TGTGCCAGCAGCTCGACACCCAGCACAGATACGCAGTATTTT
TRBV7-2	-	TRBD2	TRBJ2-5	CASSLALTSVSTETQYF	TGTGCCAGCAGCTTAGCGCTTACTAGCGTGAGTACAGAGACCCAGTACTTC
TRBV7-2	-	-	TRBJ1-5	CASSTRSNQPQHF	TGTGCCAGCAGCACACGCAGCAATCAGCCCCAGCATTTT
TRBV5-1	-	-	TRBJ2-3	CASSVLTSPDTQYF	TGCGCCAGCAGCGTCTTGACTAGTCCAGATACGCAGTATTTT
TRBV15	-	-	TRBJ1-4	CATSRDGGGVEKLFF	TGTGCCACCAGCAGAGATGGGGGCGGGGTTGAAAAACTGTTTTTT
TRBV7-9	-	-	TRBJ2-7	CASATDRGSGEQYF	TGTGCCAGCGCAACGGACAGAGGGTCGGGGGAGCAGTACTTC
TRBV18	-	-	TRBJ2-7	CASSPDAQGEQYF	TGTGCCAGCTCACCAGATGCACAGGGCGAGCAGTACTTC
TRBV28	-	-	TRBJ2-4	CASRQQGRGGIQYF	TGTGCCAGCAGGCAGCAGGGGAGGGGGGGCATTCAGTACTTC
TRBV5-4	-	TRBD1	TRBJ1-2	CASSLLTGHGYTF	TGTGCCAGCAGCTTGCTGACAGGGCATGGCTACACCTTC
TRBV4-1	many	TRBD2	TRBJ2-7	CASSQDRTSGFYEQYF	TGCGCCAGCAGCCAAGATCGGACTAGCGGGTTCTACGAGCAGTACTTC
TRBV7-2	-	-	TRBJ1-1	CASSFQGTRTEAFF	TGTGCCAGCAGCTTCCAGGGCACGAGGACTGAAGCTTTCTTT
TRBV2	-	TRBD2	TRBJ2-7	CASRPIAGAGEQYF	TGTGCCAGCAGGCCTATAGCGGGAGCAGGCGAGCAGTACTTC